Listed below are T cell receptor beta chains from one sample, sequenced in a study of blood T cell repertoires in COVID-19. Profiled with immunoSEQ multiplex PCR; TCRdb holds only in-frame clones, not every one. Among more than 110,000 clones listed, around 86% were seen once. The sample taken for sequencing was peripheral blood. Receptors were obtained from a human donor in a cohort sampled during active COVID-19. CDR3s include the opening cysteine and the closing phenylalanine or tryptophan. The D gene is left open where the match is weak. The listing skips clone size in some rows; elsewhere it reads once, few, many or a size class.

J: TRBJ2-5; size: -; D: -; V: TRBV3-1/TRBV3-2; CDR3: CASSPSSGAIQTQYF; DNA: TGTGCCAGCAGCCCTAGTTCAGGGGCGATCCAGACCCAGTACTTC
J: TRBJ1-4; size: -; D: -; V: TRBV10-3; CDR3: CAISELAINEKLFF; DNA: TGTGCCATCAGTGAGTTAGCAATCAATGAAAAACTGTTTTTT
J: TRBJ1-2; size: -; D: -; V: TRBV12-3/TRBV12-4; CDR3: CASSQGMGYGYTF; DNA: TGTGCCAGCAGTCAGGGGATGGGATATGGCTACACCTTC
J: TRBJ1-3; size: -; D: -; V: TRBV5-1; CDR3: CSTRGRRRSGNTIYF; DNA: TGCTCAACGAGAGGGAGGAGGCGCTCTGGAAACACCATATATTTT
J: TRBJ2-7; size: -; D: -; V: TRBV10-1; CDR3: CASSDGGSIYEQYF; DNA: TGCGCCAGCAGTGACGGGGGTTCGATCTACGAGCAGTACTTC
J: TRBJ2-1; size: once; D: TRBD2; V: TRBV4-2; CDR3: CASSQDRTSGRYGGEQFF; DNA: TGTGCCAGCAGCCAAGATAGGACTAGCGGGAGGTACGGCGGTGAGCAGTTCTTC
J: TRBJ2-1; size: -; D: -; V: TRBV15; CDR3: CATSREGWLAYNEQFF; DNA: TGTGCCACCAGCAGAGAAGGTTGGCTAGCCTACAATGAGCAGTTCTTC
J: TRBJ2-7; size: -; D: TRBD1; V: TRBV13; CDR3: CASSDRGLSSYEQYF; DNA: TGTGCCAGCAGCGACAGGGGATTGAGCTCCTACGAGCAGTACTTC
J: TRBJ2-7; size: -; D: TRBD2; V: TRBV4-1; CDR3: CASSQDQGREGDYEQYF; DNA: TGCGCCAGCAGCCAAGATCAAGGGCGGGAGGGGGACTACGAGCAGTACTTC
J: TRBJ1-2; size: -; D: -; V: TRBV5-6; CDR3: CASSFSEPSVQGYTF; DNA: TGTGCCAGCAGCTTTTCCGAGCCCAGCGTTCAGGGCTACACCTTC